Detailed here is one TCR beta chain. These data come from a study of blood T cell repertoires in COVID-19. Overall study context: Material from acute and convalescent COVID-19 was sourced from the United States, Italy and Spain. Sources were T cells, B-cell-depleted T cells, or PBMCs; the material itself was cDNA or gDNA.

TCRdb's table, derived via immunoSEQ multiplex PCR, lists solely in-frame clones and lacks some. The table shows over 400,000 clones, with 85% to 90% occurring only once. The CDR3 extends over 14 amino acids. Germline V lookup: CDR1 ENHRY, CDR2 SYGVKD. Trimming pared 4 bases from V and 4 bases from J, leaving 11 bases between. Material: peripheral blood. This chain uses TRBV10-3 with TRBJ2-1; possibly TRBD1 for D (6 bases). The TCR sequence derives from a woman aged 45 to 65 with COVID-19, enrolled during active disease. The CDR3 sequence is CAISGTASYNEQFF. CDR3 DNA: TGTGCCATCAGTGGGACAGCTTCTTACAATGAGCAGTTCTTC.